The source of this T cell receptor (beta chain) is a study of blood T cell repertoires in COVID-19. As for the study in general: Some COVID-19 samples were acute and others convalescent; all came from the United States, Italy and Spain.

The authors' processing: Scientists estimated how many nucleated cells there were by amplifying reference gene primers. The assay was immunoSEQ multiplex PCR, and TCRdb's table has in-frame clones only and misses some. V and J calls and clone size follow that table, whereas D and trimming were derived from the DNA. The sample carries some 180,000 clones, more than 80% recorded once. Per germline, CDR1 MDHEN and CDR2 SYDVKM. V lost 7 bases and J lost 5; bases outside the gene matches: 5. CDR3 length: 13 residues. Enrollment of patients from Seattle took place during active infection, with longitudinal follow-up.

The TCR sequence derives from a woman aged 40 to 50 with COVID-19, enrolled during active disease. This chain links TRBV28 with TRBJ2-4; 7 bases match TRBD1. Sequenced sample: peripheral blood. This chain's CDR3 is CASNAGTENIQYF. The CDR3 coding sequence is TGTGCCAGCAATGCCGGGACAGAAAACATTCAGTACTTC.